Listed below are T cell receptor beta chains from one sample, sequenced in a study of cytotoxic CD8 clonotypes in ibrutinib-treated CLL. Libraries were prepared by immunoSEQ multiplex PCR; TCRdb keeps only in-frame clonotypes and omits some of them. The sample holds roughly 190,000 clones, around 70% seen once. Sample: PBMCs, taken after 24 months of ibrutinib treatment. Receptors originate from a human donor with chronic lymphocytic leukemia. CDR3s include the opening cysteine and the closing phenylalanine or tryptophan. D genes are given only for firm matches. Size values are once, few and many counts, or a class for expanded clones, and some rows have none.

V gene	D gene	J gene	clone size	CDR3 DNA	CDR3 protein
TRBV7-6	NA	TRBJ2-2	NA	TGTGCCAGCAGCTCCTTACAGGGCGTCGGCGGGGAGCTGTTTTTT	CASSSLQGVGGELFF
TRBV5-4	NA	TRBJ2-7	NA	TGTGCCAGCAGCCCTCAACCCGGGACGAACTCCTACGAGCAGTACTTC	CASSPQPGTNSYEQYF
TRBV4-3	NA	TRBJ2-1	few	TGCGCCAGCAGCCAAGATTTAGGGGGGCAGGGCTATGAGCAGTTCTTC	CASSQDLGGQGYEQFF
TRBV9	TRBD1	TRBJ2-3	NA	TGTGCCAGCAGCGTAGGAGACAGGGGGCGGCCAGATACGCAGTATTTT	CASSVGDRGRPDTQYF
TRBV6-6	TRBD2	TRBJ2-7	few	TGTGCCGCTGGACGGACGGGGGGGACGGAGCAGTACTTC	CAAGRTGGTEQYF
TRBV7-2	TRBD2	TRBJ2-7	NA	TGTGCCAGCAGCTTCGGTCTACTAGCGGGAGTTGGCTACGAGCAGTACTTC	CASSFGLLAGVGYEQYF
TRBV29-1	NA	TRBJ2-7	once	TGCAGCGTTGGAGGGGGCGGGAGCTACGAGCAGTACTTC	CSVGGGGSYEQYF
TRBV6-6	NA	TRBJ2-5	few	TGTGCCAGCAGTTACTCGCGGTCACAGGGAGAGACCCAGTACTTC	CASSYSRSQGETQYF
TRBV29-1	TRBD1	TRBJ2-6	NA	TGCAGCGTTGTCACAGGGACAGGCGGGGCCAACGTCCTGACTTTC	CSVVTGTGGANVLTF
TRBV7-7	NA	TRBJ1-1	NA	TGTGCTAGCAGCCGCCTTTCAGGGAACACTGAAGCTTTCTTT	CASSRLSGNTEAFF
TRBV9	NA	TRBJ2-2	NA	TGTGCCAGCAGCCCAACAGGGTCAACGACGGGCGGGGAGCTGTTTTTT	CASSPTGSTTGGELFF
TRBV19	NA	TRBJ1-6	once	TGTGCCAGTAGTATGACGGGACCTAGGTCAATCAATTCACCCCTCCACTTT	CASSMTGPRSINSPLHF
TRBV5-1	TRBD1	TRBJ2-1	NA	TGCGCCAGCAGCTTGGTGGCAGGGGGCCACAATGAGCAGTTCTTC	CASSLVAGGHNEQFF